This T cell receptor beta chain appears in the sequencing data of a study of shared clonotypes between healthy human individuals. Per germline, CDR1 SGHTA and CDR2 FQGNSA. V shed 2 bases, J shed 8 bases, and the junction held 9 bases outside the gene matches. The CDR3 length is 16 residues. It was into CD45RA+ naive and CD45RA-negative memory subsets that the CD4+ cells were split. Using immunoSEQ multiplex PCR, the repertoire was profiled, and TCRdb retains in-frame clones only, with some absent. Of some 1 million clones in the sample, around 74% were seen once. The sample taken for sequencing was memory CD4+ T cells sorted from blood. Subset specified: CD45RA-negative fraction. This clonotype was sampled from a young man in good health. The J gene is TRBJ2-1, the V gene TRBV7-2; 10 bases align to TRBD2. The CDR3 nucleotides are TGTGCCAGCAGCTTACGGGCGTCTAGCGGGAGTTATGAGCAGTTCTTC. It yields the protein CASSLRASSGSYEQFF.